In this sample, the clone carrying this TCR beta chain turned up many times. The TCRbeta library was prepared with unique molecular identifiers. One entry per CDR3 protein, called by TCRdb with MiXCR from the PCR reads. Here the sample spans roughly 590,000 distinct CDR3 sequences, around a sixth being singletons. This entry belongs to a study of T-cell reconstitution after alpha-beta-depleted transplantation in children. Per the germline V gene, CDR1 is SGHTA and CDR2 is FQGTGA. This CDR3 contains 16 residues. Trimming at V came to 2 bases and at J to 3 bases, leaving 4 bases not matched to a gene. This chain joins TRBV7-3 and TRBJ2-3; TRBD2 matches at 11 bases. The source material was PBMCs from the stem cell graft donor, sampled from the stem cell graft. The sequence came from a human donor who donated a stem cell graft to a child with acute myeloid leukemia. CDR3 amino acids: CASSLASSGGTDTQYF. Written as DNA, the CDR3 is TGTGCCAGCAGCTTAGCCTCTAGCGGGGGGACAGATACGCAGTATTTT.